This T cell receptor beta chain was identified during a study of vaccination and CD4 T cells after COVID-19. The treatment here: roughly 10-day PBMC culture with coronavirus spike peptide pools or control peptides (ViraFEST assay). The unexposed donor's CD4+ T cells were collected before the COVID-19 pandemic (2011-2018). Expansion of antigen-specific T cells with peptide pools by ViraFEST preceded sequencing of TCRs. After being plated at around 1.8 million per well, PBMCs were cultured with approximately 9.8 IU/ml IL-2 and about 10 ug/ml peptide pools. Days 3 and 7 were when half the medium was replaced with fresh IL-2 medium. This CDR3 has 12 amino acids. V was clipped by 8 bases and J by 4 bases; unmatched bases: 4. The germline V gene encodes CDR1 MNHEY and CDR2 SMNVEV (reference sequence). This clonotype was seen only a few times. Its antigen is not identified. Once obtained from cultured CD4+ T cells, the DNA was sequenced using the Oncomine TCR Beta short-read assay. TCRdb called the PCR reads again in MiXCR, with one record for every CDR3 protein. Found here are around 7,000 distinct CDR3 sequences, about 71% of them singletons; the top ten hold around 40%.

This sequence was found in a human donor in good health. This rearrangement joins TRBV27 to TRBJ1-2; 7 bases align to TRBD1. Source material: CD4+ T cells from blood, cultured in vitro. The CDR3: CASRTGPYGYTF. CDR3 in DNA: TGTGCCAGCCGGACAGGTCCCTATGGCTACACCTTC.